The clone carrying this TCR beta chain was counted many times. What it recognizes is unknown. The data derive from a study of blood T cells in healthy people across ages. Study findings and constraints: Researchers deemed the diversity estimates from one million T cells underestimates. Changes seen in expanded clonotypes were possibly confounded by donor CMV status left unknown.

With 8 bases clipped from V and 3 bases from J, the junction kept 7 bases outside the gene matches. This CDR3 has 15 amino acids. Germline CDR1 is LNHNV and CDR2 is YYDKDF (reference sequence). For the second PCR, which ran for about 7 to 11 cycles, a sample-barcoded 5' primer and a J-beta primer mix were used. TCRdb re-analysed the 5' RACE reads in MiXCR, keeping a single row per CDR3 protein. This repertoire shows about 1,500,000 distinct CDR3 sequences, approximately 28% found once; its top ten account for 7.7%. This clonotype was sampled from a woman in her 30s in good health. This rearrangement joins TRBV15 to TRBJ2-1; 10 bases match TRBD2. Sequencing was done on a sample of blood. DNA for the CDR3: TGTGCCACCGGAGGGGGGACTAGCGACTACAATGAGCAGTTCTTC. Translated: CATGGGTSDYNEQFF.